Listed here are 10 T cell receptor beta chains from one sample, sequenced in a study of blood T cell repertoires in COVID-19. Sequenced by immunoSEQ multiplex PCR; TCRdb stores in-frame clones only, minus some. Of about 360,000 clones listed, around 87% are singletons. Specimen: PBMCs or T cells enriched from blood (not recorded which). The source of these receptors is a man aged 35-49 years in a cohort exposed to, infected with or recovered from COVID-19 (not recorded which).

The J gene is TRBJ2-1, the V gene TRBV27; the match to TRBD2 covers 13 bases. V was clipped by 4 bases and J by 7 bases; unmatched bases: 13. The CDR3 extends over 18 amino acids. The germline gives CDR1 MNHEY, CDR2 SMNVEV (reference sequence). The CDR3 DNA reads TGTGCCAGCAGTTCGGACAGGGGGCGGACTAGCGGGAGTAATGAGCAGTTCTTC. Protein: CASSSDRGRTSGSNEQFF.

The chain combines TRBV11-2 with TRBJ2-1; D gene uncertain. V lost 1 base to trimming and J lost 2 bases, with 12 bases between them. In germline, CDR1 is SGHAT, CDR2 FQNNGV. The CDR3 is 16 amino acids. Here the CDR3 DNA reads TGTGCCAGCAGCTTAGCCCGGTCAGGTCCCTACAATGAGCAGTTCTTC. Translation: CASSLARSGPYNEQFF.

The rearrangement links TRBV7-9 to TRBJ2-2; tentative D call: TRBD1 (5 bases). V dropped 5 bases and J dropped 5 bases, with 12 bases sitting between them. Germline V gene sequence: CDR1 SEHNR, CDR2 FQNEAQ (reference sequence). This CDR3 has 14 residues. CDR3 protein: CASSPDSLTGELFF. The CDR3 DNA follows: TGTGCCAGCAGCCCCGACAGTTTGACCGGGGAGCTGTTTTTT.

The chain links TRBV5-1 to TRBJ2-2; TRBD1 matches 7 bases. J lost 6 bases, V lost 1 base, and 3 bases had no gene match. The CDR3 has 14 amino acids. Germline V gene lookup returns CDR1 SGHRS and CDR2 YFSETQ. CDR3 protein: CASSLHRGAGELFF. The CDR3 bases are TGCGCCAGCAGCTTGCACAGGGGAGCCGGGGAGCTGTTTTTT.

This clone was observed a single time. DNA for the CDR3: TGTGCCACCAGCAGAGGGACCCAGGGAACAGATACGCAGTATTTT. Its protein is CATSRGTQGTDTQYF. The chain recombines TRBV15 with TRBJ2-3, with a weak D call TRBD1 (5 bases). Germline V CDR1 and CDR2: LNHNV, YYDKDF (reference sequence). CDR3 length equals 15 residues. The V end lost 1 base, the J end lost 3 bases, and 11 bases lay between the germline ends.

The chain combines TRBV15 with TRBJ2-3, with D perhaps TRBD2 (6 bases). The CDR3 has 16 residues. Germline CDR1 LNHNV, CDR2 YYDKDF (reference sequence). V lost 0 bases to trimming and J lost 3 bases, with 13 bases between them. The CDR3 reads CATSRDPASATDTQYF. CDR3 sequence (DNA): TGTGCCACCAGCAGAGATCCGGCTAGCGCTACAGATACGCAGTATTTT.

J is TRBJ1-4 and V is TRBV7-6, with TRBD1 as a possible D gene (5 bases). From germline, CDR1 is SGHVS and CDR2 FNYEAQ. CDR3 length: 14 amino acids. Trimming took 2 bases from V and 8 from J, leaving 12 bases between them. Written as DNA, the CDR3 is TGTGCCAGCAGCTTATCGGGGGTTACGGAAAAACTGTTTTTT. Translating it yields CASSLSGVTEKLFF.

This rearrangement joins TRBV7-9 to TRBJ1-1; no clear D gene. Trimming shortened V by 1 base and J by 4 bases, and 13 bases separated the two germline ends. Germline V gene lookup returns CDR1 SEHNR and CDR2 FQNEAQ (reference sequence). The CDR3 totals 15 residues. CDR3: CASSLVRIAGTEAFF. The DNA for the CDR3 is TGTGCCAGCAGCTTAGTCAGGATTGCTGGCACTGAAGCTTTCTTT.

The V gene is TRBV3-1 (or the pseudogene TRBV3-2), the J gene TRBJ2-5; tentative D call: TRBD1 (6 bases). V dropped 2 bases and J dropped 1 base, with 8 bases sitting between them. CDR3 length equals 14 residues. Per the germline V gene, CDR1 is LGHDT and CDR2 is YNNKEL (reference sequence). The CDR3 DNA is TGTGCCAGCAGCCAAAGGGGGTCCCAAGAGACCCAGTACTTC. It codes for CASSQRGSQETQYF.

This clone was counted once. V is TRBV18 and J is TRBJ2-1; TRBD2 might be the D (5 bases). CDR3 size: 11 residues. CDR1 is KGHSH, CDR2 LQKENI, per germline. V lost 5 bases and J 10 bases, leaving 9 bases between the germline ends. DNA of the CDR3: TGTGCCAGCTCAGAGCGGAACGAGCAGTTCTTC. It codes for CASSERNEQFF.